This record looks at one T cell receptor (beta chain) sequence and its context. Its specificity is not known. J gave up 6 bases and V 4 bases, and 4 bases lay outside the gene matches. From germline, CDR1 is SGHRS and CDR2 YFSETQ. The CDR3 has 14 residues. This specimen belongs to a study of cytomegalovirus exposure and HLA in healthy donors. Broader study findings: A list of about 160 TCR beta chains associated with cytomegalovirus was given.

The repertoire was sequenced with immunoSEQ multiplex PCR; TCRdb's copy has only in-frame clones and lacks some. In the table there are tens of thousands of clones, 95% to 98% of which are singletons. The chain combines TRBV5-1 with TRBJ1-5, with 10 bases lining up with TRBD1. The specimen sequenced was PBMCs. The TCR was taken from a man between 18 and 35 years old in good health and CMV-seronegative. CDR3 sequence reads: CASSIGQGGQPQHF. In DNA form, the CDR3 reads TGCGCCAGCAGCATTGGACAGGGGGGTCAGCCCCAGCATTTT.